This T cell receptor beta chain was identified during a study of shared clonotypes between healthy human individuals (dated by TCRdb to the early 2020s). Context from the whole study: A few men and a couple of women, aged 18 to 49 years, made up the cohort. For each donor, CD4 naive and CD4 memory were each given three plates, CD8 naive was given two plates, and CD8 memory was given one plate. To estimate repertoire size and how much clonotypes are shared between individuals, the study performed deep sequencing of blood TCR repertoires from a handful of healthy adults. Different laboratories and diverse techniques were used to prepare libraries and sequence TCR repertoires, to increase sequencing depth and limit assay-specific biases. Leukapheresis yielded between about 0.8 and 8.9 billion PBMCs per donor. Study-wide findings and limitations: Approximately 5% of naive CD4, 3.5% of naive CD8, about 2.4% of memory CD4, and about 0.4% of memory CD8 clonotypes were shared across several donors. The genetic and exposure-history diversity represented was limited by the small number of donors. Sampling was limited to blood, and TCR repertoires in tissue likely differ from TCR repertoires in blood. Based on pairwise subsampling, the degree of clonotype sharing among donors was expected to be affected by sequencing depth. Larger estimated clonotype richness was generally found for naive subsets than for memory subsets. Even with the large sequencing depth, rarefaction of the sorted-subset datasets indicated that sequencing was incomplete. Clonotypes shared by all four sorted-subset donors showed higher generation probabilities than non-shared clonotypes.

V gives up 1 base and J gives up 1 base, and the segment between their germline ends measures 14 bases. CDR3 length: 16 amino acids, cysteine to phenylalanine. The CDR3 DNA has 48 bases and is translated from base 1. Reading the germline V gene gives CDR1 MGHRA and CDR2 YSYEKL. CD8 naive samples were obtained by positive selection for CCR7 among CD45RO-negative cells, yielding a CD45RA+CCR7+ population from which TemRA cells were excluded. Healthy HIV-negative adults with no recently reported acute infections or vaccinations were included as donors. Every donor was a Caucasian adult living in Nashville, Tennessee, USA. After blood collection by leukapheresis, PBMCs were isolated using Ficoll-Histopaque density gradient centrifugation and then cryopreserved in the vapor phase of liquid nitrogen. Purity and quantity of every magnetically sorted T cell population were checked by analytical flow cytometry. From each sorted fraction, genomic DNA was isolated and quantified by UV absorbance on a Nanodrop 2000c.

As for this clone: What antigen it recognizes has not been identified. Per-nucleotide qualities are absent, and no much larger clonotype sits a single base away.

TCR CDR3 regions were amplified from genomic DNA by multiplex PCR using the deep immunoSEQ assay. For each cell subset, the extracted genomic DNA was distributed evenly across all wells of several immunoSEQ 96-well plates, and each plate served as one replicate. For sorted subsets, 200 to 250 ng genomic DNA, equal to 25,000 to 35,000 T cell genomes, was loaded into each replicate PCR. Purified libraries were measured with a Qubit 3.0 fluorometer, size-checked on a Bioanalyzer 2100, and measured again with the KAPA Library Quantification kit. Every immunoSEQ 96-well plate was sequenced on a dedicated single-read 150-cycle Illumina NextSeq 550 flow cell. The paper's data handling went like this. Because the immunoSEQ output included only junctional sequences and no quality scores, the filtering could not be the same as the filtering used for full-length reads. To assign V/J genes and CDR3, sequences were annotated using PyIR, a Python wrapper for IgBLAST v1.9, with IMGT germline references. Reads were removed for weak V/J assignments (E-value above 1e-6), missing CDR3, stop codons, out-of-frame junctions, or ambiguous translated residues. V3J clonotypes were defined as sequences sharing an identical inferred V gene, J gene, and CDR3 amino acid sequence. Percentage overlap between repertoires was computed as shared unique clonotypes divided by the size of the smaller repertoire. Richness of each repertoire was evaluated using RTK rarefaction, the Chao1 estimator, and Recon v2.1 estimates of unobserved clonotypes. Generation probabilities for all TCRbeta clonotypes obtained by the gDNA method from a handful of donors were computed using OLGA. The table was pulled from immuneACCESS by TCRdb, which kept in-frame rearrangements only. Such tables lose some clones; where checked, under half of the loss comes from unresolved V genes, and the rest has no known cause. V, J and clone size are those of that table, while D and trimming were read from the DNA. This sample is represented by around 2,000,000 clones; about 95% of them were singletons. 0.85% to 1.3% of the sample comes from the top ten.

The source of this sequence is a man aged 18 to 30 in good health. The V gene is TRBV4-1 and the J gene is TRBJ2-7; no confident D gene assignment can be made. The sample consisted of naive CD8+ T cells sorted from blood. The sample's cell subset or site label, decoded: CD45RA+CCR7+. The DNA is TGCGCCAGCAGCCAAGTTCCTATATCCCCGTCCTACGAGCAGTACTTC. It translates to CASSQVPISPSYEQYF.